One sample yielded the 17 T cell receptor beta chains listed below, sequenced in a study of blood T cell repertoires in COVID-19. Measured with immunoSEQ multiplex PCR; TCRdb has only the in-frame clones, and not every one. Here the sample spans 270,000 or so clones, nearly 90% being singletons. Sequenced material: peripheral blood. Every receptor here comes from a woman in her forties who had recovered from COVID-19.

The CDR3 here is CASRIGGGYNEQFF. The CDR3 nucleotides are TGTGCCAGCCGTATCGGGGGGGGTTACAATGAGCAGTTCTTC. The chain joins TRBV19 to TRBJ2-1, with 8 positions matching TRBD2. Germline lookup yields CDR1 LNHDA and CDR2 SQIVND (reference sequence). CDR3 length equals 14 residues. After removal of 9 bases from V and 4 bases from J, the junction contained 8 bases not matched to a gene.

The V and J genes are TRBV10-3 and TRBJ2-3, with TRBD1 matching 9 bases. This CDR3 contains 13 residues. V dropped 11 bases and J dropped 5; count of bases not matched to a gene: 8. Germline V gene data show CDR1 as ENHRY and CDR2 as SYGVKD. CDR3 sequence reads: CAVGGQGQDTQYF. The CDR3 DNA reads as TGTGCCGTGGGAGGACAGGGGCAAGATACGCAGTATTTT.

The V and J genes are TRBV6-5 and TRBJ2-1; D not certain. The germline V gene encodes CDR1 MNHEY and CDR2 SVGAGI. V was pared by 6 bases and J by 5 bases, with 8 bases between. This CDR3 comprises 12 residues. The CDR3 nucleotides are TGTGCCAGCAGAACCCCGGACAATGAGCAGTTCTTC. Protein: CASRTPDNEQFF.

The chain is built from TRBV18 and TRBJ1-1; perhaps TRBD1 as D (6 bases). The CDR3 runs 14 residues. From germline, CDR1 is KGHSH and CDR2 LQKENI. Between the trimmed V and J ends, which lost 6 bases and 6 bases, there was a span of 17 bases. The CDR3 DNA is TGTGCCAGCTCCACCAAGGGGGGGAGGGCTGAAGCTTTCTTT. Protein: CASSTKGGRAEAFF. The variable domain in full, with the rest retrieved from reference TRBV18 and TRBJ1-1, is NAGVMQNPRHLVRRRGQEARLRCSPMKGHSHVYWYRQLPEEGLKFMVYLQKENIIDESGMPKERFSAEFPKEGPSILRIQQVVRGDSAAYFCASSTKGGRAEAFFGQGTRLTVV.

The V gene is TRBV5-4, the J gene TRBJ1-1; 7 bases match TRBD1. Germline CDR1 SGHNT, CDR2 YYREEE (reference sequence). CDR3 size: 15 residues. V dropped 2 bases and J dropped 4; count of bases not matched to a gene: 8. CDR3 protein: CASSFVKTGTTEAFF. The DNA for the CDR3 is TGTGCCAGCAGCTTCGTAAAGACAGGGACCACTGAAGCTTTCTTT.

CDR3 amino acids: CASRLSSGNTIYF. In nucleotides, the CDR3 is TGTGCCAGCCGCCTGAGCTCTGGAAACACCATATATTTT. The gene calls are TRBV2 and TRBJ1-3, with no clear D. This CDR3 contains 13 residues. The germline V gene encodes CDR1 SNHLY and CDR2 FYNNEI. V lost 8 bases and J lost 0, with 8 bases in between.

The rearrangement links TRBV13 to TRBJ2-3, with no clear D. V was trimmed by 4 bases and J by 4 bases, leaving 6 bases between them. In germline, CDR1 is PRHDT, CDR2 FYEKMQ (reference sequence). This CDR3 is built from 12 residues. In DNA, the CDR3 is TGTGCCAGCAGCTCCCGGGCAGATACGCAGTATTTT. Amino acid sequence: CASSSRADTQYF.

The rearrangement joins TRBV3-1 (or the pseudogene TRBV3-2) to TRBJ2-4; D may be TRBD1 (5 bases). The CDR3 is made up of 13 amino acids. Germline V lookup: CDR1 LGHDT, CDR2 YNNKEL (reference sequence). V was clipped by 9 bases and J by 3 bases, with 12 bases between them. CDR3 region: CASAQDGKNIQYF. The CDR3 DNA is TGTGCCAGTGCACAGGACGGCAAAAACATTCAGTACTTC.

A few counts support this clone. This chain joins TRBV28 and TRBJ1-4, with D tentatively TRBD1 (5 bases). This CDR3 has 16 residues. Trimming cost V 3 bases and J 0 bases, with 11 bases left between them. Germline CDR1 reads MDHEN; CDR2 reads SYDVKM. CDR3 amino acids: CASSFPGVATNEKLFF. In DNA, the CDR3 is TGTGCCAGCAGTTTCCCGGGGGTGGCAACTAATGAAAAACTGTTTTTT.

This clone appeared a few times. The rearrangement joins TRBV6-2 or TRBV6-3 to TRBJ1-5; D is unclear. The CDR3 runs to 15 residues. Germline V gives CDR1 MNHEY, CDR2 SVGEGT. Trimming cost V 0 bases and J 6 bases, with 12 bases left between them. CDR3 in amino acids: CASSYSMGSGQPQHF. For the CDR3, the DNA is TGTGCCAGCAGTTACTCGATGGGGAGCGGTCAGCCCCAGCATTTT.

This clone was recorded only once. J is TRBJ2-3 and V is TRBV3-1 (or the pseudogene TRBV3-2), with D perhaps TRBD2 (7 bases). The CDR3 runs 16 residues. The germline V gene encodes CDR1 LGHDT and CDR2 YNNKEL (reference sequence). V was trimmed by 1 base and J by 5 bases, leaving 16 bases between them. The CDR3 DNA follows: TGTGCCAGCAGCCAAGTACAAGGGGGGGCTGGAGATACGCAGTATTTT. Its protein is CASSQVQGGAGDTQYF.

This chain connects TRBV9 to TRBJ2-6, with 15 bases aligning to TRBD2. CDR1 is SGDLS, CDR2 YYNGEE, per germline. After removal of 4 bases from V and 2 bases from J, the junction contained 10 bases not matched to a gene. The CDR3 is 20 residues long. CDR3 in amino acids: CASSFGLAGGPIAGANVLTF. In DNA form, the CDR3 reads TGTGCCAGCAGCTTCGGACTAGCGGGAGGGCCGATCGCTGGGGCCAACGTCCTGACTTTC.

The rearrangement joins TRBV7-9 to TRBJ1-4; D is uncertain. Trimming took 3 bases from V and 4 from J, leaving 21 bases between them. Germline V gene data show CDR1 as SEHNR and CDR2 as FQNEAQ (reference sequence). The CDR3 runs to 18 residues. The CDR3 DNA is TGTGCCAGCAGCTTTGCCATCAGAAGCGGCGGAGGTAATGAAAAACTGTTTTTT. Its protein product is CASSFAIRSGGGNEKLFF.

The gene calls are TRBV11-2 and TRBJ2-7; D unresolved. The V end lost 6 bases, the J end lost 3 bases, and 12 bases lay between the germline ends. Germline CDR1 is SGHAT and CDR2 is FQNNGV. The CDR3 extends over 13 amino acids. The DNA for the CDR3 is TGTGCCAGCAGACTCGAATACCACTACGAGCAGTACGTC. This sequence encodes CASRLEYHYEQYV.

J is TRBJ1-1 and V is TRBV28; 7 nucleotides align to TRBD1. V was pared by 6 bases and J by 5 bases, with 6 bases of the junction left unmatched. The CDR3 totals 13 residues. The germline V gene encodes CDR1 MDHEN and CDR2 SYDVKM. CDR3 in amino acids: CASRRQGVTEAFF. CDR3 nucleotide sequence: TGTGCCAGCAGACGACAGGGAGTAACTGAAGCTTTCTTT.

The genes are TRBV5-6 and TRBJ2-7, with a possible D match to TRBD2 (8 bases). V shed 4 bases and J shed 5 bases, with 19 bases lying between them. Germline V gene data show CDR1 as SGHDT and CDR2 as YYEEEE. CDR3 length: 15 amino acids. CDR3 residues: CASSAPGGGSHEQYF. The CDR3, as DNA: TGTGCCAGCAGCGCACCGGGAGGGGGCAGCCACGAGCAGTACTTC.

The rearrangement joins TRBV6-5 to TRBJ2-1; no clear D gene. CDR3 length equals 13 residues. V was clipped by 0 bases and J by 8 bases, with 8 bases between them. Germline CDR1 and CDR2: MNHEY and SVGAGI. DNA of the CDR3: TGTGCCAGCAGTTACTCGATCCGGGATGAGCAGTTCTTC. Amino acid sequence: CASSYSIRDEQFF.